Listed below are T cell receptor beta chains from one sample, sequenced in a study of T cell responses to AZD1222 COVID-19 vaccine. Produced via immunoSEQ multiplex PCR; TCRdb's table is partial and in-frame only. The table lists 130,000 or so clones, 75% to 85% of them singletons. This sample comprised peripheral blood, obtained 28 days after the second dose of the MenACWY control vaccine. Receptors were obtained from an adult who received the MenACWY meningococcal vaccine as a control. Both conserved end residues are part of each CDR3. Each record gives: CDR3 length, clone size, V gene, D gene, J gene, CDR3 protein, CDR3 DNA. D genes are given only for firm matches. The size of a clone is reported for some rows only, either as once, few or many, or as a class for expanded clones.

CDR3 length: 18
clone size: -
V gene: TRBV9
D gene: -
J gene: TRBJ1-3
CDR3 protein: CASSVFGQPTPSGNTIYF
CDR3 DNA: TGTGCCAGCAGCGTATTTGGACAGCCAACTCCCTCTGGAAACACCATATATTTT

CDR3 length: 15
clone size: -
V gene: TRBV28
D gene: TRBD2
J gene: TRBJ2-2
CDR3 protein: CASSPLGGDTGELFF
CDR3 DNA: TGTGCCAGCAGCCCCTTGGGGGGGGACACCGGGGAGCTGTTTTTT

CDR3 length: 16
clone size: -
V gene: TRBV7-8
D gene: TRBD2
J gene: TRBJ2-3
CDR3 protein: CASSSSGGSGTDTQYF
CDR3 DNA: TGTGCCAGCAGCTCTTCGGGGGGAAGTGGCACAGATACGCAGTATTTT

CDR3 length: 14
clone size: -
V gene: TRBV4-1
D gene: TRBD2
J gene: TRBJ2-1
CDR3 protein: CASRGGGTNNEQFF
CDR3 DNA: TGCGCCAGCAGGGGCGGGGGTACAAACAATGAGCAGTTCTTC

CDR3 length: 15
clone size: -
V gene: TRBV11-2
D gene: -
J gene: TRBJ1-6
CDR3 protein: CASSLDRSYNSPLHF
CDR3 DNA: TGTGCCAGCAGCTTAGATCGCTCCTATAATTCACCCCTCCACTTT

CDR3 length: 14
clone size: -
V gene: TRBV7-9
D gene: -
J gene: TRBJ1-2
CDR3 protein: CASSLDMGPYGYTF
CDR3 DNA: TGTGCCAGCAGCTTAGACATGGGCCCCTATGGCTACACCTTC

CDR3 length: 15
clone size: -
V gene: TRBV10-3
D gene: TRBD1
J gene: TRBJ1-4
CDR3 protein: CATGATGTTNEKLFF
CDR3 DNA: TGTGCCACAGGAGCGACAGGGACAACTAATGAAAAACTGTTTTTT

CDR3 length: 16
clone size: -
V gene: TRBV10-2
D gene: -
J gene: TRBJ1-3
CDR3 protein: CASSDPTGVRGNTIYF
CDR3 DNA: TGCGCCAGCAGTGACCCTACCGGGGTCCGTGGAAACACCATATATTTT

CDR3 length: 17
clone size: -
V gene: TRBV9
D gene: TRBD1
J gene: TRBJ1-3
CDR3 protein: CASSTDRTGTFGNTIYF
CDR3 DNA: TGTGCCAGCAGCACTGATCGGACAGGAACTTTCGGAAACACCATATATTTT

CDR3 length: 12
clone size: -
V gene: TRBV2
D gene: -
J gene: TRBJ2-5
CDR3 protein: CASSGIRGTQYF
CDR3 DNA: TGTGCCAGCAGTGGGATCAGGGGGACCCAGTACTTC

CDR3 length: 14
clone size: few
V gene: TRBV4-2
D gene: -
J gene: TRBJ1-4
CDR3 protein: CASSQGDSDEKLFF
CDR3 DNA: TGTGCCAGCAGCCAAGGGGATAGTGATGAAAAACTGTTTTTT

CDR3 length: 13
clone size: -
V gene: TRBV7-9
D gene: -
J gene: TRBJ2-5
CDR3 protein: CASSLAGSETQYF
CDR3 DNA: TGTGCCAGCAGCTTAGCAGGATCGGAGACCCAGTACTTC

CDR3 length: 14
clone size: -
V gene: TRBV11-3
D gene: -
J gene: TRBJ2-7
CDR3 protein: CASSMTDITYEQYF
CDR3 DNA: TGTGCCAGCTCCATGACGGACATTACCTACGAGCAGTACTTC

CDR3 length: 13
clone size: -
V gene: TRBV5-6
D gene: -
J gene: TRBJ1-3
CDR3 protein: CASSPGPGNTIYF
CDR3 DNA: TGTGCCAGCAGCCCAGGGCCTGGAAACACCATATATTTT

CDR3 length: 13
clone size: few
V gene: TRBV7-9
D gene: -
J gene: TRBJ1-1
CDR3 protein: CASSLQGNTEAFF
CDR3 DNA: TGTGCCAGCAGCCTTCAGGGGAACACTGAAGCTTTCTTT

CDR3 length: 15
clone size: -
V gene: TRBV2
D gene: -
J gene: TRBJ1-5
CDR3 protein: CASTKGGIANQPQHF
CDR3 DNA: TGTGCCAGCACAAAAGGGGGGATAGCCAATCAGCCCCAGCATTTT

CDR3 length: 15
clone size: -
V gene: TRBV6-5
D gene: TRBD1
J gene: TRBJ1-2
CDR3 protein: CAGGRQGAIGYGYTF
CDR3 DNA: TGTGCAGGCGGGAGACAGGGGGCTATCGGCTATGGCTACACCTTC

CDR3 length: 16
clone size: -
V gene: TRBV5-1
D gene: -
J gene: TRBJ2-6
CDR3 protein: CASTRDGSSGANVLTF
CDR3 DNA: TGCGCCAGCACCCGGGACGGGAGTTCTGGGGCCAACGTCCTGACTTTC

CDR3 length: 15
clone size: -
V gene: TRBV11-1
D gene: TRBD2
J gene: TRBJ2-1
CDR3 protein: CASSLALAGVNEQFF
CDR3 DNA: TGTGCCAGCAGCTTAGCACTAGCGGGAGTCAATGAGCAGTTCTTC

CDR3 length: 14
clone size: -
V gene: TRBV9
D gene: TRBD1
J gene: TRBJ1-6
CDR3 protein: CASSVTGGGSPLHF
CDR3 DNA: TGTGCCAGCAGCGTCACAGGGGGAGGCTCACCCCTCCACTTT

CDR3 length: 13
clone size: -
V gene: TRBV27
D gene: -
J gene: TRBJ2-7
CDR3 protein: CASISNNLKGQYF
CDR3 DNA: TGTGCCAGCATTTCTAACAACCTAAAGGGGCAGTACTTC

CDR3 length: 16
clone size: -
V gene: TRBV3-1/TRBV3-2
D gene: TRBD2
J gene: TRBJ2-3
CDR3 protein: CASSPRASGGRDTQYF
CDR3 DNA: TGTGCCAGCAGCCCTCGGGCTAGCGGGGGTAGAGATACGCAGTATTTT

CDR3 length: 14
clone size: -
V gene: TRBV7-6
D gene: TRBD1
J gene: TRBJ1-4
CDR3 protein: CASGVGQGYEKLFF
CDR3 DNA: TGTGCCAGCGGGGTGGGACAGGGCTATGAAAAACTGTTTTTT

CDR3 length: 11
clone size: -
V gene: TRBV11-2
D gene: -
J gene: TRBJ1-1
CDR3 protein: CASSQAPEAFF
CDR3 DNA: TGTGCCAGCAGCCAGGCCCCTGAAGCTTTCTTT

CDR3 length: 14
clone size: -
V gene: TRBV5-6
D gene: -
J gene: TRBJ1-2
CDR3 protein: CASSLVRTNYGYTF
CDR3 DNA: TGTGCCAGCAGCTTGGTACGGACTAACTATGGCTACACCTTC

CDR3 length: 13
clone size: -
V gene: TRBV11-3
D gene: -
J gene: TRBJ1-6
CDR3 protein: CASSGTGYSPLHF
CDR3 DNA: TGTGCCAGCAGCGGCACAGGGTATTCACCCCTCCACTTT

CDR3 length: 13
clone size: -
V gene: TRBV2
D gene: -
J gene: TRBJ2-5
CDR3 protein: CASSVGYQETQYF
CDR3 DNA: TGTGCCAGCAGTGTAGGTTACCAAGAGACCCAGTACTTC

CDR3 length: 16
clone size: -
V gene: TRBV21-1
D gene: -
J gene: TRBJ2-3
CDR3 protein: CASSKLAGGPPDTQYF
CDR3 DNA: TGTGCCAGCAGCAAACTAGCGGGGGGGCCACCAGATACGCAGTATTTT

CDR3 length: 15
clone size: few
V gene: TRBV19
D gene: TRBD1
J gene: TRBJ1-2
CDR3 protein: CASSKDQTGYHGYTF
CDR3 DNA: TGTGCCAGTAGTAAGGACCAGACAGGGTATCATGGCTACACCTTC

CDR3 length: 15
clone size: few
V gene: TRBV6-6
D gene: -
J gene: TRBJ1-5
CDR3 protein: CASAKGVDSNQPQHF
CDR3 DNA: TGTGCCAGCGCGAAGGGGGTGGATAGCAATCAGCCCCAGCATTTT

CDR3 length: 15
clone size: -
V gene: TRBV4-3
D gene: TRBD2
J gene: TRBJ2-7
CDR3 protein: CASSQAASGSYEQYF
CDR3 DNA: TGCGCCAGCAGCCAAGCAGCTAGCGGATCCTACGAGCAGTACTTC

CDR3 length: 15
clone size: -
V gene: TRBV6-2/TRBV6-3
D gene: TRBD1
J gene: TRBJ1-5
CDR3 protein: CASTPRGQGDQPQHF
CDR3 DNA: TGTGCCAGCACCCCTAGGGGGCAGGGGGACCAGCCCCAGCATTTT

CDR3 length: 15
clone size: -
V gene: TRBV5-1
D gene: -
J gene: TRBJ1-3
CDR3 protein: CASRPTGASGNTIYF
CDR3 DNA: TGCGCCAGCAGGCCGACGGGGGCCTCTGGAAACACCATATATTTT

CDR3 length: 11
clone size: -
V gene: TRBV20-1
D gene: -
J gene: TRBJ2-1
CDR3 protein: CSARDMYEQFF
CDR3 DNA: TGCAGTGCTAGAGATATGTATGAGCAGTTCTTC